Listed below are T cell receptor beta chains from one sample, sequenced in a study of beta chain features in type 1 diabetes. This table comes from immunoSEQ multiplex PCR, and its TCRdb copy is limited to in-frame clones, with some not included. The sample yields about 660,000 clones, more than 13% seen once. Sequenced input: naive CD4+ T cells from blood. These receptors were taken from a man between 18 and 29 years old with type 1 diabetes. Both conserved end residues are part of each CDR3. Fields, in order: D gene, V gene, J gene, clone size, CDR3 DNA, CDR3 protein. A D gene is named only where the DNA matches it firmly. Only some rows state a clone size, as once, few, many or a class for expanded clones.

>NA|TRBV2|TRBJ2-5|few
TGTGCCAGCAATAGCAGGGGCCAAGAGACCCAGTACTTC
CASNSRGQETQYF
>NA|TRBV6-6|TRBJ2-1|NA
TGTGCCAGCAGTTACTGGTCGACAGCTGGGGTCGAGCAGTTCTTC
CASSYWSTAGVEQFF
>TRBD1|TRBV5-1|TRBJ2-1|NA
TGCGCCAGCAGCTTGGGGGACAGGGGGCCGAACAATGAGCAGTTCTTC
CASSLGDRGPNNEQFF
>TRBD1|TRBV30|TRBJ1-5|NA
TGTGCCTGGAGTGTACAGGGGATGTTCGGACAGCCCCAGCATTTT
CAWSVQGMFGQPQHF
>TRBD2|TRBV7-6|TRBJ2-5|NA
TGTGCCAGCAGCCTAGCGGGGGGAGAGACCCAGTACTTC
CASSLAGGETQYF
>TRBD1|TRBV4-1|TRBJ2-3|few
TGCGCCAGCAGCCAAGGAGACAGGGGCACGCAGTATTTT
CASSQGDRGTQYF
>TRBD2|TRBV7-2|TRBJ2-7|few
TGTGCCAGCAGCTTAGTAGGACTAGCCCTGAGCGAGCAGTACTTC
CASSLVGLALSEQYF
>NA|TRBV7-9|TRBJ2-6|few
TGTGCCAGCAGCCCCCAGGCTGGGGCCAACGTCCTGACTTTC
CASSPQAGANVLTF
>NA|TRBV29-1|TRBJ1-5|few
TGCAGCGTTGAAGATGCCAGCTGGGGTCAGCCCCAGCATTTT
CSVEDASWGQPQHF
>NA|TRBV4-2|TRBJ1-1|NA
TGTGCCAGCAGCCAAGAGGGGTTCACTGAAGCTTTCTTT
CASSQEGFTEAFF
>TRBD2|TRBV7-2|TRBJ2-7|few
TGTGCCAGCAGCCCCCGGACTAGTGGGAGGGGGCAGTACTTC
CASSPRTSGRGQYF
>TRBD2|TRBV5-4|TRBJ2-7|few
TGTGCCAGCACCCGAGCGGGGGGTTTGGACGAGCAGTACTTC
CASTRAGGLDEQYF
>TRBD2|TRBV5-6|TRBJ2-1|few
TGTGCCAGCAGCGCAGGACTAGCGGGAGGGATCTGGGACAATGAGCAGTTCTTC
CASSAGLAGGIWDNEQFF
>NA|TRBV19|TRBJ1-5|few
TGTGCCAGTAGTATTGGGTTTCAGCCCCAGCATTTT
CASSIGFQPQHF
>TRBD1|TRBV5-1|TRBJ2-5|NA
TGCGCCAGCGGGACAGGGGACTCCAGGCAAGAGACCCAGTACTTC
CASGTGDSRQETQYF
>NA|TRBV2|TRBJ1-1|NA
TGTGCCAGCAATCCACAGGCCAACACTGAAGCTTTCTTT
CASNPQANTEAFF
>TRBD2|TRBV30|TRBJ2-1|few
TGTGCCTGGGCCCTCGGACTAGCGCCTAATAATGAGCAGTTCTTC
CAWALGLAPNNEQFF
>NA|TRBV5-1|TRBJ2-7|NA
TGCGCCAGCACATTAGGGACCAGGGCCTACGAGCAGTACTTC
CASTLGTRAYEQYF
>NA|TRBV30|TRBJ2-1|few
TGTGCCTGGGATAGCGGCGTCTACAATGAGCAGTTCTTC
CAWDSGVYNEQFF
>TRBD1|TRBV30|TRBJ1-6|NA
TGTGCCAGCACCGGGACAGGGTCTTCACCCCTCCACTTT
CASTGTGSSPLHF
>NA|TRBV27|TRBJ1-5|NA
TGTGCCAGCAGTAGGTCCGGGGTAAGTCAGCCCCAGCATTTT
CASSRSGVSQPQHF
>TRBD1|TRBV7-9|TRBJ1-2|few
TGTGCCAGCAGCTCCACCCCTTGGACAGGCGACTCCTATGGCTACACCTTC
CASSSTPWTGDSYGYTF
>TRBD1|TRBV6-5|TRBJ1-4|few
TGTGCCAGCAGCCCCGGGACAGGGGGACGAGGAAAACTGTTTTTT
CASSPGTGGRGKLFF
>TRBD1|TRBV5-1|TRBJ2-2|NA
TGCGCCAGCTCCCTTCTGGGGACAGCTGACACCGGGGAGCTGTTTTTT
CASSLLGTADTGELFF
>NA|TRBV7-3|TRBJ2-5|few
TGTGCCAGCAGGCCCGGGACGGTCCAAGAGACCCAGTACTTC
CASRPGTVQETQYF
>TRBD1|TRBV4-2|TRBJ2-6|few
TGTGCCAGCAGCCAACACCGGGACAGGTATACGACTCACCACTCTGGGGCCAACGTCCTGACTTTC
CASSQHRDRYTTHHSGANVLTF
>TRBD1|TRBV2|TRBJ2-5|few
TGTGCCAGCACCGATGGACAGGGCCAAGAGACCCAGTACTTC
CASTDGQGQETQYF
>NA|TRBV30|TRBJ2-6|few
TGTGGACGGCTTTCTGGGGCCAACGTCCTGACTTTC
CGRLSGANVLTF
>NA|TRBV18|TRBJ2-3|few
TGTGCCAGCTCTCCCGGTACCGCAGATACGCAGTATTTT
CASSPGTADTQYF
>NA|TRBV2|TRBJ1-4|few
TGTGCCAGCAAGGAGAGCCCAAGTAATGAAAAACTGTTTTTT
CASKESPSNEKLFF
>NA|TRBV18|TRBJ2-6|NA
TGTGCCAGCTCACCCGCTGGCGGAGTGAGCTCTGGGGCCAACGTCCTGACTTTC
CASSPAGGVSSGANVLTF
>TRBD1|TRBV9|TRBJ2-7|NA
TGTGCCAGCAGCACGAGACAGGGATCCTACGAGCAGTACTTC
CASSTRQGSYEQYF
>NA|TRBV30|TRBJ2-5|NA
TGTGCCTGGAGTGCCGTCGAAGGGGGTTGGGCCCAGTACTTC
CAWSAVEGGWAQYF
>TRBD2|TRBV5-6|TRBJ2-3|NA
TGTGCCAGCAGCTTGTGGCTAGCGGCCCGGGATACGCAGTATTTT
CASSLWLAARDTQYF
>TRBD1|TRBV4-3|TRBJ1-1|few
TGCGCCAGCAGCCAGAAAACCGGGACAGTGAACACTGAAGCTTTCTTT
CASSQKTGTVNTEAFF
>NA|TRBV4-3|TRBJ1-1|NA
TGCGCCAGCAGCCAAGATATGCGTGGCACTGAAGCTTTCTTT
CASSQDMRGTEAFF
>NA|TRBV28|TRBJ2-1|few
TGTGCCAGCAGTTTAGTGGGAAGGAATGAGCAGTTCTTC
CASSLVGRNEQFF
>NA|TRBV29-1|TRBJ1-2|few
TGCAGCGTTGAATTGGTTTTAAGAGCGGGCTACACCTTC
CSVELVLRAGYTF
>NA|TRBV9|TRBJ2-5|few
TGTGCCAGCAGCGTAAGGGGGGTCCAAGAGACCCAGTACTTC
CASSVRGVQETQYF
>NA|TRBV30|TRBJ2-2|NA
TGTGCCTGGAGTGGCAGCGCGAACACCGGGGAGCTGTTTTTT
CAWSGSANTGELFF
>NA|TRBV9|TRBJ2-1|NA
TGTGCCAGCAGCGTAGAAGGCGGCTCCTACAATGAGCAGTTCTTC
CASSVEGGSYNEQFF
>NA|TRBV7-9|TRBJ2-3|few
TGTGCCAGCACCTACCTATATTCCCTCCGGGGAAATACGCAGTATTTT
CASTYLYSLRGNTQYF
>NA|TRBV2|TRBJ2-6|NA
TGTGCCAGCAGTGCGACTCCTAGCTCTGGGGCCAACGTCCTGACTTTC
CASSATPSSGANVLTF
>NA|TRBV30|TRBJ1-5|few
TGTGCCTGGACCCTAAGGGCTGATCAGCCCCAGCATTTT
CAWTLRADQPQHF
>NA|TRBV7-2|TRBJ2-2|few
TGTGCCAGCAGCTCGGACAGCGGGGAGCTGTTTTTT
CASSSDSGELFF
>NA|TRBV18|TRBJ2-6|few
TGTGCCAGCTCACCACCGGCCCCGAGGAGGGGGGCCTCTGGGGCCAACGTCCTGACTTTC
CASSPPAPRRGASGANVLTF
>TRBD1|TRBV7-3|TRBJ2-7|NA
TGTGCCAGCAGCGCCTCCGGGACAGCTTACGAGCAGTACTTC
CASSASGTAYEQYF
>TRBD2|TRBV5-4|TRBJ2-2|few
TGTGCCAGCAGCTTGGGGCCTAGCGGCTTGGAGCTGTTTTTT
CASSLGPSGLELFF
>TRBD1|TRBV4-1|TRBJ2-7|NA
TGCGCCAGCAGCCAAGAGGTGAGGACAGGGGGCGTGTACGAGCAGTACTTC
CASSQEVRTGGVYEQYF
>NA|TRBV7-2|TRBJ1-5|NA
TGTGCCAGCAGCTCCATCGGGGCCAACCAGCCCCAGCATTTT
CASSSIGANQPQHF
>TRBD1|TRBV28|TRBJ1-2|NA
TGTGCCAGCAGTTCCGGACAGGGAACTTTCTATGGCTACACCTTC
CASSSGQGTFYGYTF
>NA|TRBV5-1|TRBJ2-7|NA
TGCGCCAGCAGCCCTGGACACGTAAGCTCCTACGAGCAGTACTTC
CASSPGHVSSYEQYF